The sequence of this TCR beta chain was determined in a study of neurological immune-mediated disorders. Study outcomes and limitations: The most TCR clonal expansion was seen in HTLV-1-associated myelopathy, and the least was seen in multiple sclerosis, which fell below healthy controls. The absence of any CDR3 amino acid sequence shared by expanded clones across subjects suggests that repertoires were private in all groups.

2 million unsorted PBMCs were stored in RNAlater at -80 °C before RNA extraction. The CDR3 loop spans 17 amino acids. Germline lookup yields CDR1 DFQATT and CDR2 SNEGSKA (reference sequence). Trimming removed 6 bases at V and 0 bases at J, with 18 bases between. From 15-18 subjects, each sequencing run yielded over 160 million TCR-beta sequences. TCRdb analysed the 5' RACE reads with MiXCR anew, one entry per CDR3 protein. The table has roughly 18,000 distinct CDR3 sequences, 27% seen once. Of note for this clonotype: The antigen remains unidentified.

Specimen: PBMCs. The J gene is TRBJ2-6, the V gene TRBV20-1; a possible D gene is TRBD1 (6 bases). The clonotype comes from a man aged 45 to 65 with HTLV-1-associated myelopathy (HAM/TSP). CDR3 protein: CSASWGPSHSGANVLTF. The CDR3 bases are TGCAGTGCCAGCTGGGGGCCCTCCCACTCTGGGGCCAACGTCCTGACTTTC.